The 4 T cell receptor beta chains given below trace back to one sample, sequenced in a study of blood T cell repertoires in COVID-19. Repertoires were generated with immunoSEQ multiplex PCR, while TCRdb's copy carries only in-frame clones and drops some. The sample yields 490,000 or so clones, around 87% seen once. Specimen: PBMCs or T cells enriched from blood (not recorded which). These receptors all come from a middle-aged woman who had recovered from COVID-19.

The V and J genes are TRBV7-2 and TRBJ2-7; the match to TRBD2 covers 10 bases. CDR1 and CDR2 (germline): SGHTA, FQGNSA. The junction had 6 bases not matched to a gene; V was cut back by 5 bases and J by 5 bases. CDR3 length: 14 residues. The CDR3 nucleotides read TGTGCCAGCAGCCGCTGGCTAGCGGGAGACGAGCAGTACTTC. Its protein is CASSRWLAGDEQYF.

The rearrangement joins TRBV2 to TRBJ1-2, with TRBD1 identical over 8 bases. Germline V gene lookup returns CDR1 SNHLY and CDR2 FYNNEI. This CDR3 has 16 residues. J was trimmed by 4 bases and V by 2 bases; bases with no gene match: 9. In nucleotides, the CDR3 is TGTGCCAGCAGTGAAAATGCTGGGACAGGAGTCTATGGCTACACCTTC. Translating gives CASSENAGTGVYGYTF.

The V gene is TRBV18, the J gene TRBJ1-1; D gene unclear. The CDR3 length is 15 residues. Between the trimmed V and J ends, which lost 3 bases and 1 base, there was a span of 12 bases. Per germline, CDR1 KGHSH and CDR2 LQKENI. The CDR3 DNA follows: TGTGCCAGCTCACCTGGCCCCAGCGAGAACACTGAAGCTTTCTTT. Encoded protein: CASSPGPSENTEAFF.

The genes are TRBV18 and TRBJ1-2; 7 bases fit TRBD1. Germline V gene lookup returns CDR1 KGHSH and CDR2 LQKENI. The CDR3 spans 14 residues. V was pared by 1 base and J by 7 bases, with 6 bases of the junction left unmatched. The CDR3 DNA reads TGTGCCAGCTCACCACAACGACAGGGCGGTGGCTACACCTTC. It encodes CASSPQRQGGGYTF.